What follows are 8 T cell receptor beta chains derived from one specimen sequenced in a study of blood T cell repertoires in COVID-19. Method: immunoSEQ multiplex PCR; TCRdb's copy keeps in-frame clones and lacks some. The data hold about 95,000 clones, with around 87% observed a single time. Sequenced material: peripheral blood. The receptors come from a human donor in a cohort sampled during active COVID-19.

CDR3 residues: CASSLGGYGLDTQYF. CDR3 in DNA: TGTGCCAGCAGTTTAGGGGGGTACGGGCTAGATACGCAGTATTTT. This chain connects TRBV27 to TRBJ2-3; possible D gene TRBD2, 6 bases. Trimming left V 2 bases short and J 5 bases short, with 14 bases between. The CDR3 extends over 15 amino acids. Germline V gene data show CDR1 as MNHEY and CDR2 as SMNVEV (reference sequence).

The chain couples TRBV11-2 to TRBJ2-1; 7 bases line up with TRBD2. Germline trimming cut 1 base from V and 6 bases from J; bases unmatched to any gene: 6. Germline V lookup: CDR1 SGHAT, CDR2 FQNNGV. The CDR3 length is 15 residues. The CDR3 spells CASSLGTRGLNEQFF. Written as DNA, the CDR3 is TGTGCCAGCAGCTTAGGGACTAGAGGGCTCAATGAGCAGTTCTTC.

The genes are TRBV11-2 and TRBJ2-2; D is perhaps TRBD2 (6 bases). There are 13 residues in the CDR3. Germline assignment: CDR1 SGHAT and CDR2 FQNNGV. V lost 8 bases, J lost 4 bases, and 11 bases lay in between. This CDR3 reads CASGGSPTGELFF. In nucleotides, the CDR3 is TGTGCCAGCGGGGGGTCTCCCACCGGGGAGCTGTTTTTT.

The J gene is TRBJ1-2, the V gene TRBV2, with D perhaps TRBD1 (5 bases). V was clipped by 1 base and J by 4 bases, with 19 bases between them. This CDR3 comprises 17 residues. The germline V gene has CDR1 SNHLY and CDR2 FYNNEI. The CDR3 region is CASSEEVGPGALYGYTF. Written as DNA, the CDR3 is TGTGCCAGCAGTGAAGAGGTCGGACCTGGGGCCCTCTATGGCTACACCTTC.

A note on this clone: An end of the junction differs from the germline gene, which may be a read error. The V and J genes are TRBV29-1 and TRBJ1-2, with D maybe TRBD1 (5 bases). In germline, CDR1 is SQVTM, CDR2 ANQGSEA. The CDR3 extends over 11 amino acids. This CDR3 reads CSVEGAWGYTF. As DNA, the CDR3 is TGCAGCGTAGAAGGGGCCTGGGGCTACACCTTC. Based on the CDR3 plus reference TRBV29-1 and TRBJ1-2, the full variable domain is SAVISQKPSRDICQRGTSLTIQCQVDSQVTMMFWYRQQPGQSLTLIATANQGSEATYESGFVIDKFPISRPNLTFSTLTVSNMSPEDSSIYLCSVEGAWGYTFGSGTRLTVV.

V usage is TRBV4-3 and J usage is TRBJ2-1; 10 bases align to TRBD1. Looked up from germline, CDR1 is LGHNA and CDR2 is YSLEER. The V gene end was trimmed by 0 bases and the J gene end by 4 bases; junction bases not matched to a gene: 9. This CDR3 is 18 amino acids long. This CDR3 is CASSQDLGDRGLYNEQFF. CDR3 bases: TGCGCCAGCAGCCAAGATCTAGGGGACAGGGGATTATACAATGAGCAGTTCTTC.

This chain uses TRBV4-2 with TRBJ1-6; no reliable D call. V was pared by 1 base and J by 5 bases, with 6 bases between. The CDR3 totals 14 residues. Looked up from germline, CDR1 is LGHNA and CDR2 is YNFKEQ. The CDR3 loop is CASSQAIDNSPLHF. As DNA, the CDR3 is TGTGCCAGCAGCCAAGCTATAGATAATTCACCCCTCCACTTT.

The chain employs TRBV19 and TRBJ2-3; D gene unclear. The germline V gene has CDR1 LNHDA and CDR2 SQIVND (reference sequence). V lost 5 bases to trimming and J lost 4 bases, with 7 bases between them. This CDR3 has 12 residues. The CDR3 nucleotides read TGTGCCAGTAGTTCCCGTGCAGATACGCAGTATTTT. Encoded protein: CASSSRADTQYF.